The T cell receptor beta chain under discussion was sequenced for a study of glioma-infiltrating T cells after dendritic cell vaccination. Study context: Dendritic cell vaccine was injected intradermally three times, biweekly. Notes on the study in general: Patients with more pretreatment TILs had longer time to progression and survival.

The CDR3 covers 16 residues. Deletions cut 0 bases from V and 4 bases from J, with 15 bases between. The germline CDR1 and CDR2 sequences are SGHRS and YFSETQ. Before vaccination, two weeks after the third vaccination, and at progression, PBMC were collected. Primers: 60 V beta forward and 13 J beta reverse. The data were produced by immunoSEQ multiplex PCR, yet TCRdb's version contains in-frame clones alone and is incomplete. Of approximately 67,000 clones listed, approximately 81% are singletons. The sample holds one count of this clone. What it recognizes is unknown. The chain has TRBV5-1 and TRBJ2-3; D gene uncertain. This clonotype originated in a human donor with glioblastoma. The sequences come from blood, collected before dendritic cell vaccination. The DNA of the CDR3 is TGCGCCAGCAGCTTGGATTACTCCCTTGGGCCAGATACGCAGTATTTT. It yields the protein CASSLDYSLGPDTQYF.